A selection of T cell receptor beta chains follows, all from one sample in a study of shared clonotypes between healthy human individuals. Sequencing used immunoSEQ multiplex PCR; TCRdb keeps in-frame clones, though not all of them. Altogether approximately 510,000 clones are present, roughly 78% being singletons, with the ten largest covering approximately 13%. What was sequenced was PBMCs. The origin of the receptors is a woman in her thirties or forties in good health. Some clones in this sample may be carry-over from other donors' samples. The CDR3 runs from the conserved cysteine through the conserved F or W. D genes are given only for firm matches. For some rows the clone size is stated as once, few or many, or as a class when expanded; others skip it.

CDR3nt: TGCGCCAGCAGCTTGGTTGCAGGCAAAAACATTCAGTACTTC
CDR3aa: CASSLVAGKNIQYF
j_gene: TRBJ2-4
d_gene: .
abundance: .
v_gene: TRBV5-1

CDR3nt: TGTGCCAGCAGTTCCACTTCTAGGGGTTCCGGGGAGCTGTTTTTT
CDR3aa: CASSSTSRGSGELFF
j_gene: TRBJ2-2
d_gene: .
abundance: .
v_gene: TRBV28

CDR3nt: TGTGCCAGCAGCTTAGGGCTACGCTACGAGCAGTACTTC
CDR3aa: CASSLGLRYEQYF
j_gene: TRBJ2-7
d_gene: .
abundance: .
v_gene: TRBV7-2

CDR3nt: TGTGCTAGTGGGAGCGGGAGTGTGCCCTACAATGAGCAGTTCTTC
CDR3aa: CASGSGSVPYNEQFF
j_gene: TRBJ2-1
d_gene: TRBD2
abundance: .
v_gene: TRBV12-5

CDR3nt: TGTGCCAGCAGCTTGGGGGGTGCTAGCGGAGACGCGGAGACCCAGTACTTC
CDR3aa: CASSLGGASGDAETQYF
j_gene: TRBJ2-5
d_gene: TRBD2
abundance: .
v_gene: TRBV5-6

CDR3nt: TGCGCCAGCAGCTTAAGGAGCGGGGGTAGCACAGATACGCAGTATTTT
CDR3aa: CASSLRSGGSTDTQYF
j_gene: TRBJ2-3
d_gene: TRBD2
abundance: .
v_gene: TRBV5-1

CDR3nt: TGTGCCAGCTCCTGGCAAGCGGGAGAGATCAATGAGCAGTTCTTC
CDR3aa: CASSWQAGEINEQFF
j_gene: TRBJ2-1
d_gene: TRBD2
abundance: .
v_gene: TRBV18

CDR3nt: TGTGCCACCAGCAGTGGGTTTAGTTCGGGAGGACCGGATACGCAGTATTTT
CDR3aa: CATSSGFSSGGPDTQYF
j_gene: TRBJ2-3
d_gene: TRBD2
abundance: .
v_gene: TRBV15

CDR3nt: TGTGCCAGCAGTTTAACAGGGCGTGGGGCCAACGTCCTGACTTTC
CDR3aa: CASSLTGRGANVLTF
j_gene: TRBJ2-6
d_gene: .
abundance: many
v_gene: TRBV27

CDR3nt: TGCGCCAGCAGCTTGTGGGGAAGCGGGGAGCTGTTTTTT
CDR3aa: CASSLWGSGELFF
j_gene: TRBJ2-2
d_gene: .
abundance: many
v_gene: TRBV5-1

CDR3nt: TGTGCCAGCAGCTCACAGGGTACTGAAAAACTGTTTTTT
CDR3aa: CASSSQGTEKLFF
j_gene: TRBJ1-4
d_gene: .
abundance: .
v_gene: TRBV7-9

CDR3nt: TGTGCCAGCAGCTTGGCAGGGGAGGCTGGAAACACCATATATTTT
CDR3aa: CASSLAGEAGNTIYF
j_gene: TRBJ1-3
d_gene: .
abundance: .
v_gene: TRBV5-6

CDR3nt: TGTGCCAGCCGTAAGGGGGGGGACTATGGCTACACCTTC
CDR3aa: CASRKGGDYGYTF
j_gene: TRBJ1-2
d_gene: .
abundance: .
v_gene: TRBV28

CDR3nt: TGTGCCAGTAGTTTCGGCGGGAGGATTGGTAATGAGCAGTTCTTC
CDR3aa: CASSFGGRIGNEQFF
j_gene: TRBJ2-1
d_gene: TRBD2
abundance: .
v_gene: TRBV19

CDR3nt: TGTGCCAGTAGCCCCGGAGGAGGTGAGCAGTACTTC
CDR3aa: CASSPGGGEQYF
j_gene: TRBJ2-7
d_gene: .
abundance: .
v_gene: TRBV19

CDR3nt: TGTGCCAGCAGCTCGACAGGGGGACCTAATGAAAAACTGTTTTTT
CDR3aa: CASSSTGGPNEKLFF
j_gene: TRBJ1-4
d_gene: TRBD1
abundance: .
v_gene: TRBV11-2

CDR3nt: TGCGCCAGCAGCCCGGGGGCAGGGAGCAATCAGCCCCAGCATTTT
CDR3aa: CASSPGAGSNQPQHF
j_gene: TRBJ1-5
d_gene: .
abundance: .
v_gene: TRBV5-1

CDR3nt: TGCGCCAGCAGCCAAGATCGGGGAACGAGGGAGCAGTACTTC
CDR3aa: CASSQDRGTREQYF
j_gene: TRBJ2-7
d_gene: .
abundance: few
v_gene: TRBV4-1

CDR3nt: TGTGCCAGCTCACCACCTTCCCTCGCCGGGGAGACCCAGTACTTC
CDR3aa: CASSPPSLAGETQYF
j_gene: TRBJ2-5
d_gene: .
abundance: .
v_gene: TRBV18

CDR3nt: TGTGCCTGGAGTTTCTACCCCAGGGGGCGAATCGCCTACGAGCAGTACTTC
CDR3aa: CAWSFYPRGRIAYEQYF
j_gene: TRBJ2-7
d_gene: TRBD1
abundance: .
v_gene: TRBV30

CDR3nt: TGTGCCAGCAGCCCAAACCCGGGGTCTGGAAACACCATATATTTT
CDR3aa: CASSPNPGSGNTIYF
j_gene: TRBJ1-3
d_gene: .
abundance: .
v_gene: TRBV11-2

CDR3nt: TGTGCCAGCTCACCACCAGGCGGACAGGGGTTGGCTTTCTTT
CDR3aa: CASSPPGGQGLAFF
j_gene: TRBJ1-1
d_gene: TRBD1
abundance: .
v_gene: TRBV18

CDR3nt: TGTGCCAGCAGTGATCCATTGGATTTT
CDR3aa: CASSDPLDF
j_gene: TRBJ1-5
d_gene: .
abundance: many
v_gene: TRBV6-1